Included here is one TCR beta chain sequence, with context. Its antigen remains unknown. It was into CD45RA+ naive and CD45RA-negative memory subsets that the CD4+ cells were split. TCRdb's table, derived via immunoSEQ multiplex PCR, lists solely in-frame clones and lacks some. The repertoire consists of millions of clones, with roughly 94% occurring once and the leading ten covering more than 0.1%. The data were obtained in a study of shared clonotypes between healthy human individuals. Points from the study as a whole: Larger richness was generally estimated for naive than memory subsets.

Sequencing used naive CD4+ T cells sorted from blood. Specified subset: CD45RA+ positively selected. The TCR was taken from a man between 18 and 29 years old in good health.

DNA of the CDR3: TGTGCCAGCAACAGGGGGTTGGAAGAGACCCAGTACTTC. It encodes CASNRGLEETQYF. The chain is built from TRBV6-4 and TRBJ2-5; 8 nucleotides agree with TRBD1. V dropped 7 bases and J dropped 3; count of bases not matched to a gene: 4. This CDR3 contains 13 residues. Germline V gene lookup returns CDR1 MRHNA and CDR2 SNTAGT.